Presented here are 21 T cell receptor beta chains from one specimen sequenced in a study of blood T cell repertoires in COVID-19. Using immunoSEQ multiplex PCR, the repertoire was profiled, and TCRdb retains in-frame clones only, with some absent. The sample contains approximately 70,000 clones, around nine tenths of which appear only once. The specimen was peripheral blood. The receptors come from a man aged 40-49 years with COVID-19, enrolled during active disease.

The rearrangement joins TRBV19 to TRBJ2-3; 11 positions match TRBD2. CDR3 size: 16 residues. The J segment lost 0 bases and the V segment lost 3 bases, leaving 2 bases of the junction unmatched. Germline assignment: CDR1 LNHDA and CDR2 SQIVND (reference sequence). The CDR3 bases are TGTGCCAGTAGTATCGCTAGCGGGGGGAGCACAGATACGCAGTATTTT. Residues: CASSIASGGSTDTQYF.

As DNA, the CDR3 is TGTGCCAGCAGCGTCGACAGCCAAGAGACCCAGTACTTC. It codes for CASSVDSQETQYF. V gene TRBV11-2 combines with J gene TRBJ2-5, with a weak D call TRBD1 (5 bases). Per germline, CDR1 SGHAT and CDR2 FQNNGV. CDR3 length equals 13 residues. Trimming left V 5 bases short and J 1 base short, with 8 bases between.

The CDR3 bases are TGTGCCAGCCCCCCTTTTGGAGGAACTGAAGCTTTCTTT. Translation: CASPPFGGTEAFF. The chain is built from TRBV6-5 and TRBJ1-1; no clear D. With 8 bases removed from V and 5 bases from J, the gap between germline ends came to 15 bases. This CDR3 contains 13 residues. Germline V gene data show CDR1 as MNHEY and CDR2 as SVGAGI.

J is TRBJ1-2 and V is TRBV27; the match to TRBD1 covers 7 bases. Germline V gene lookup returns CDR1 MNHEY and CDR2 SMNVEV (reference sequence). With V trimmed by 2 bases and J by 3 bases, 3 bases remained unmatched. The CDR3 extends over 14 amino acids. The CDR3 sequence is CASSLLGQDYGYTF. The CDR3 DNA reads TGTGCCAGCAGTTTACTCGGACAGGACTATGGCTACACCTTC.

The rearrangement links TRBV2 to TRBJ2-7; 9 bases match TRBD1. Germline V CDR1 and CDR2: SNHLY, FYNNEI. The J segment lost 2 bases and the V segment lost 10 bases, leaving 9 bases of the junction unmatched. This CDR3 has 14 amino acids. As DNA, the CDR3 is TGTGCCACCACTAACAGGGGGCTACCCTACGAGCAGTACTTC. This encodes CATTNRGLPYEQYF.

The rearrangement uses TRBV7-6 and TRBJ1-2, with a tentative D call TRBD1 (6 bases). CDR1 SGHVS and CDR2 FNYEAQ come from the germline V gene. The CDR3 extends over 17 amino acids. Between the trimmed V and J ends, which lost 2 bases and 4 bases, there was a span of 20 bases. This CDR3 is CASSLLAPQGQGYGYTF. The CDR3, as DNA: TGTGCCAGCAGCTTATTGGCCCCCCAGGGGCAGGGCTATGGCTACACCTTC. Supplemented by reference TRBV7-6 and TRBJ1-2, the full variable domain reads GAGVSQSPRYKVTKRGQDVALRCDPISGHVSLYWYRQALGQGPEFLTYFNYEAQQDKSGLPNDRFSAERPEGSISTLTIQRTEQRDSAMYRCASSLLAPQGQGYGYTFGSGTRLTVV.

The chain joins TRBV6-5 to TRBJ2-1; TRBD2 aligns across 10 bases. With V trimmed by 7 bases and J by 7 bases, 10 bases remained unmatched. CDR1 is MNHEY, CDR2 SVGAGI, per germline. This CDR3 spans 15 amino acids. The CDR3 protein is CASIGQRGGINEQFF. In DNA, the CDR3 is TGTGCCAGCATCGGCCAGCGGGGGGGCATAAATGAGCAGTTCTTC.

The genes are TRBV6-2 or TRBV6-3 and TRBJ1-2; 7 bases match TRBD1. The CDR3 runs to 13 residues. With V trimmed by 5 bases and J by 2 bases, 2 bases remained unmatched. Germline CDR1 and CDR2: MNHEY and SVGEGT. Here the CDR3 reads CASSPDRNYGYTF. The CDR3, as DNA: TGTGCCAGCAGTCCGGACAGGAACTATGGCTACACCTTC.

This chain links TRBV7-2 with TRBJ1-1; 7 nucleotides match TRBD1. The CDR3 consists of 15 residues. Per germline, CDR1 SGHTA and CDR2 FQGNSA. Trimming took 4 bases from V and 5 from J; bases not matched to a gene: 10. CDR3 loop: CASSSKQDRATEAFF. In DNA, the CDR3 is TGTGCCAGCAGCTCAAAGCAAGACAGGGCTACTGAAGCTTTCTTT. Full variable domain (missing parts from reference TRBV7-2 and TRBJ1-1): GAGVSQSPSNKVTEKGKDVELRCDPISGHTALYWYRQSLGQGLEFLIYFQGNSAPDKSGLPSDRFSAERTGGSVSTLTIQRTQQEDSAVYLCASSSKQDRATEAFFGQGTRLTVV.

The V and J genes are TRBV29-1 and TRBJ1-5, with TRBD1 as a possible D gene (5 bases). Germline lookup yields CDR1 SQVTM and CDR2 ANQGSEA. V lost 4 bases to trimming and J lost 7 bases, with 14 bases between them. The CDR3 length is 13 residues. This CDR3 is CSVGGGSGQPQHF. The DNA of the CDR3 is TGCAGCGTTGGCGGGGGATCGGGACAGCCCCAGCATTTT.

This rearrangement joins TRBV6-1 to TRBJ2-3; 7 nucleotides line up with TRBD2. This CDR3 comprises 13 residues. The germline CDR1 and CDR2 sequences are MNHNS and SASEGT. V was pared by 1 base and J by 8 bases, with 3 bases of the junction left unmatched. The CDR3 reads CASSEGTRGTQYF. As DNA, the CDR3 is TGTGCCAGCAGTGAAGGGACTAGGGGTACGCAGTATTTT.

V usage is TRBV6-5 and J usage is TRBJ1-3; D uncertain. The length of the CDR3 is 15 residues. Germline V gene sequence: CDR1 MNHEY, CDR2 SVGAGI. V lost 6 bases, J lost 0 bases, and 12 bases lay in between. The DNA of the CDR3 is TGTGCCAGCAGGGAGGACGTGAGCTCTGGAAACACCATATATTTT. Its translation is CASREDVSSGNTIYF.

The rearrangement links TRBV3-1 (or the pseudogene TRBV3-2) to TRBJ2-1, with 7 bases aligning to TRBD2. Germline CDR1 and CDR2: LGHDT and YNNKEL (reference sequence). V shed 0 bases and J 7 bases; nucleotides not matched to a gene: 3. The CDR3 has 14 residues. This CDR3 reads CASSQDGGGNEQFF. The DNA of the CDR3 is TGTGCCAGCAGCCAAGATGGGGGGGGTAATGAGCAGTTCTTC.

The chain employs TRBV28 and TRBJ1-2, with 9 bases that match TRBD1. Germline V gives CDR1 MDHEN, CDR2 SYDVKM. With V trimmed by 6 bases and J by 4 bases, 9 bases remained unmatched. The CDR3 has 15 amino acids. CDR3 bases: TGTGCCAGCAGCCCGGGCGGGACAGGGTCCTATGGCTACACCTTC. Residues: CASSPGGTGSYGYTF.

In its sample, this clone was seen once. This rearrangement joins TRBV19 to TRBJ1-2, with a tentative D call TRBD1 (5 bases). Trimming stripped 4 bases from V and 6 bases from J, with 18 bases between. The CDR3 has 15 amino acids. CDR1 and CDR2 (germline): LNHDA, SQIVND (reference sequence). CDR3 DNA: TGTGCCAGTAGTAGCGGCTTAGGGGCCCGAGATGGCTACACCTTC. This translates into CASSSGLGARDGYTF.

The V gene is TRBV9, the J gene TRBJ2-3; 8 positions match TRBD2. J was trimmed by 7 bases and V by 1 base; bases with no gene match: 14. Germline V CDR1 and CDR2: SGDLS, YYNGEE. The CDR3 has 17 amino acids. CDR3 DNA sequence: TGTGCCAGCAGCGTATCGTTTTCGGGGGGGGCCGTCTATACGCAGTATTTT. This encodes CASSVSFSGGAVYTQYF.

The V and J genes are TRBV3-1 (or the pseudogene TRBV3-2) and TRBJ2-2; tentative D call: TRBD1 (5 bases). V was pared by 2 bases and J by 0 bases, with 10 bases between. The CDR3 extends over 16 amino acids. CDR1 is LGHDT and CDR2 is YNNKEL in the germline V gene (reference sequence). DNA for the CDR3: TGTGCCAGCAGCCAACATGGACACGCGAACACCGGGGAGCTGTTTTTT. Residues: CASSQHGHANTGELFF.

This chain links TRBV5-1 with TRBJ2-3; TRBD1 matches 10 bases. There are 15 residues in the CDR3. Germline loops: CDR1 SGHRS, CDR2 YFSETQ. Trimming at V came to 4 bases and at J to 8 bases, leaving 10 bases not matched to a gene. CDR3 DNA sequence: TGCGCCAGCAGCACCGGGACAGGGGCTGTCAGTACGCAGTATTTT. This codes for CASSTGTGAVSTQYF.

The chain joins TRBV29-1 to TRBJ2-1; D is possibly TRBD2 (6 bases). V lost 1 base and J lost 12, with 10 bases in between. Germline loops: CDR1 SQVTM, CDR2 ANQGSEA. This CDR3 is built from 11 residues. The CDR3 protein is CSVEALGGQFF. DNA for the CDR3: TGCAGCGTTGAAGCGCTCGGGGGGCAGTTCTTC.

The chain joins TRBV4-2 to TRBJ1-2; maybe TRBD1 (6 bases). The germline V and J ends were trimmed by 1 base and 4 bases, with 19 bases remaining between them. Looked up from germline, CDR1 is LGHNA and CDR2 is YNFKEQ. CDR3 length equals 17 residues. CDR3 DNA sequence: TGTGCCAGCAGCCAAGTGCCCCTTGGGGGCGGAACCTATGGCTACACCTTC. Its protein is CASSQVPLGGGTYGYTF.

V usage is TRBV6-5 and J usage is TRBJ1-5; maybe TRBD1 (5 bases). V was cut by 6 bases and J by 0 bases, with 9 bases left in between. CDR3 length: 14 residues. From germline, CDR1 is MNHEY and CDR2 SVGAGI. The CDR3 DNA reads as TGTGCCAGCAGGGAGGGGTATAGCAATCAGCCCCAGCATTTT. It yields the protein CASREGYSNQPQHF.